This T cell receptor beta chain is from a study of blood T cell repertoires in COVID-19. Study at large: Acute and convalescent COVID-19 specimens originated in the United States, Italy and Spain.

Germline V gene sequence: CDR1 SGHDT, CDR2 YYEEEE. Deletions cut 2 bases from V and 0 bases from J, with 20 bases between. The CDR3 is 18 residues long. Repertoires were generated with immunoSEQ multiplex PCR, while TCRdb's copy carries only in-frame clones and drops some. The sample includes 150,000 or so clones, roughly 91% of them seen just once. The source is a man aged 55 to 70 with COVID-19, enrolled during active disease. The sample taken for sequencing was peripheral blood. This rearrangement joins TRBV5-6 to TRBJ2-5, with D possibly TRBD2 on 8 matching bases. The chain's CDR3 is CASSLLVSGTAYQETQYF. CDR3 in DNA: TGTGCCAGCAGCTTATTAGTTAGCGGGACAGCCTACCAAGAGACCCAGTACTTC.